One T cell receptor beta chain is described in this entry. TCRbeta library construction was performed incorporating unique molecular identifiers. TCRdb itself ran the PCR reads through MiXCR, one entry per CDR3 protein. The sample lists hundreds of thousands of distinct CDR3 sequences, roughly 15% occurring once. This specimen comes from a study of T-cell reconstitution after alpha-beta-depleted transplantation in children. The CDR3 spans 13 residues. This TCR was recovered from a male patient between 5 and 17 years old who had a stem cell transplant for acute lymphoblastic leukemia, so the T cells may come from the graft donor. Sequenced material: PBMCs, mostly from graft donor cells, taken 360 days after TCRalphabeta/CD19-depleted stem cell transplant. V and J are TRBV12-3 or TRBV12-4 and TRBJ2-5; D is uncertain. Gene TRBJ2-1 matches the end of the DNA better, so the J call may be wrong. The CDR3 DNA follows: TGTGCCAGCACTCCGGGTCTAACGGAGACCCAGTTCTTC. This encodes CASTPGLTETQFF.